The 25 T cell receptor beta chains in this list originate from one sample, sequenced in a study of blood T cell repertoires in COVID-19. TCRdb's table, derived via immunoSEQ multiplex PCR, lists solely in-frame clones and lacks some. The sample gives 120,000 or so clones, about 85% of which show up once; 4.8% is in the top ten. Sequenced sample: peripheral blood. The receptors shown here come from a human donor in a cohort sampled during active COVID-19.

J is TRBJ1-1 and V is TRBV5-5, with unresolved D. The CDR3 is 13 residues long. V was pared by 1 base and J by 1 base, with 5 bases between. Germline lookup yields CDR1 SGHKS and CDR2 YYEKEE (reference sequence). CDR3 nucleotide sequence: TGTGCCAGCAGCTTGCGTTGGAACACTGAAGCTTTCTTT. Translating gives CASSLRWNTEAFF. Full variable domain (outside the CDR3, taken from reference TRBV5-5 and TRBJ1-1): DAGVTQSPTHLIKTRGQQVTLRCSPISGHKSVSWYQQVLGQGPQFIFQYYEKEERGRGNFPDRFSARQFPNYSSELNVNALLLGDSALYLCASSLRWNTEAFFGQGTRLTVV.

This clone was picked up one time. The rearrangement uses TRBV6-1 and TRBJ2-5; D is possibly TRBD2 (7 bases). The ends were cut back, 1 base at V and 5 bases at J, with 17 bases in the middle. CDR3 length: 16 residues. Germline V lookup: CDR1 MNHNS, CDR2 SASEGT. CDR3 sequence (DNA): TGTGCCAGCAGTGAAGTCCTCGGGGGGCTTGTGGAGACCCAGTACTTC. Translation gives CASSEVLGGLVETQYF.

This chain links TRBV30 with TRBJ1-4; D may be TRBD1 (6 bases). V dropped 1 base and J dropped 7 bases, with 16 bases sitting between them. Per germline, CDR1 GTSNPN and CDR2 SVGIG (reference sequence). The CDR3 length is 15 residues. CDR3 amino acids: CAWSAPGGASEKLFF. The CDR3 bases are TGTGCCTGGAGTGCCCCCGGGGGGGCGAGTGAAAAACTGTTTTTT.

CDR3 sequence reads: CAWSDLAGGFNEQFF. For the CDR3, the DNA is TGTGCCTGGAGTGACCTAGCGGGAGGGTTCAATGAGCAGTTCTTC. The chain links TRBV30 to TRBJ2-1, with 12 bases identical to TRBD2. There are 15 residues in the CDR3. Germline V lookup: CDR1 GTSNPN, CDR2 SVGIG (reference sequence). Losses at the gene ends were 1 base for V and 6 bases for J; bases not matched to a gene: 4.

The rearrangement uses TRBV7-9 and TRBJ2-7, with D maybe TRBD1 (6 bases). Trimming removed 5 bases at V and 3 bases at J, with 26 bases between. Germline CDR1 is SEHNR and CDR2 is FQNEAQ (reference sequence). The CDR3 is 18 amino acids. CDR3 bases: TGTGCCAGCAGCCCCCCCCGGCTCGGGACACCTCATGACTACGAGCAGTACTTC. Amino acids: CASSPPRLGTPHDYEQYF.

V is TRBV7-3 and J is TRBJ1-1, with TRBD1 matching over 10 bases. V dropped 5 bases and J dropped 4; count of bases not matched to a gene: 10. Germline CDR1 reads SGHTA; CDR2 reads FQGTGA. The CDR3 length is 16 residues. CDR3 in amino acids: CASSLYGTGVGTEAFF. In DNA form, the CDR3 reads TGTGCCAGCAGCCTATACGGGACAGGGGTGGGCACTGAAGCTTTCTTT.

V gene TRBV27 combines with J gene TRBJ2-1; 8 bases fit TRBD1. Germline lookup yields CDR1 MNHEY and CDR2 SMNVEV (reference sequence). The CDR3 totals 13 residues. Germline trimming cut 10 bases from V and 5 bases from J; bases unmatched to any gene: 7. The CDR3 nucleotides are TGTGCCATCGCGGGACAGGTAAACAATGAGCAGTTCTTC. Protein: CAIAGQVNNEQFF.

The chain uses TRBV5-1 and TRBJ2-7, with a weak D call TRBD2 (6 bases). The germline CDR1 and CDR2 sequences are SGHRS and YFSETQ. The V and J ends lost 0 bases and 7 bases respectively, with 14 bases between them. The CDR3 runs 14 residues. The CDR3 sequence: CASSLDLLGREQYF. The CDR3 bases are TGCGCCAGCAGCTTGGATCTGCTTGGGAGGGAGCAGTACTTC. The full variable domain, in which reference TRBV5-1 and TRBJ2-7 provide the parts outside the CDR3, is KAGVTQTPRYLIKTRGQQVTLSCSPISGHRSVSWYQQTPGQGLQFLFEYFSETQRNKGNFPGRFSGRQFSNSRSEMNVSTLELGDSALYLCASSLDLLGREQYFGPGTRLTVT.

This chain uses TRBV5-4 with TRBJ2-7; TRBD2 aligns across 9 bases. The CDR3 is made up of 15 amino acids. Germline loops: CDR1 SGHNT, CDR2 YYREEE (reference sequence). The trim removed 1 base at V and 4 bases at J, leaving 6 bases unmatched. The DNA for the CDR3 is TGTGCCAGCAGCTTGTTAGCGGGAGCGGCGTACGAGCAGTACTTC. It translates to CASSLLAGAAYEQYF.

This chain links TRBV4-1 with TRBJ2-5, with a tentative D call TRBD2 (5 bases). From germline, CDR1 is MGHRA and CDR2 YSYEKL. The V end lost 4 bases, the J end lost 4 bases, and 10 bases lay between the germline ends. CDR3 length equals 13 residues. The CDR3 nucleotides read TGCGCCAGCAGCCTACTAGGTGTAGAGACCCAGTACTTC. It codes for CASSLLGVETQYF.

The CDR3: CASRGQGTGELFF. CDR3 nucleotide sequence: TGCGCCAGCCGCGGACAGGGCACCGGGGAGCTGTTTTTT. This chain joins TRBV10-1 and TRBJ2-2; 8 bases are a match to TRBD1. The germline V gene has CDR1 WNHNN and CDR2 SYGVQD (reference sequence). Losses at the gene ends were 8 bases for V and 4 bases for J; bases not matched to a gene: 3. The CDR3 covers 13 residues.

The chain is built from TRBV7-3 and TRBJ2-1; a possible D gene is TRBD1 (5 bases). CDR1 SGHTA and CDR2 FQGTGA come from the germline V gene. The CDR3 totals 15 residues. V dropped 5 bases and J dropped 0 bases, with 11 bases sitting between them. The CDR3 sequence is CASSLGASSYNEQFF. CDR3 DNA: TGTGCCAGCAGCCTTGGGGCGAGCTCCTACAATGAGCAGTTCTTC. The full variable domain, in which reference TRBV7-3 and TRBJ2-1 provide the parts outside the CDR3, is GAGVSQTPSNKVTEKGKYVELRCDPISGHTALYWYRQSLGQGPEFLIYFQGTGAADDSGLPNDRFFAVRPEGSVSTLKIQRTERGDSAVYLCASSLGASSYNEQFFGPGTRLTVL.

As concerns this clone: This specimen includes other DNA sequences encoding the same CDR3. This chain joins TRBV5-1 and TRBJ2-6; TRBD2 agrees at 12 bases. Germline assignment: CDR1 SGHRS and CDR2 YFSETQ. Unmatched junction bases numbered 5, after V lost 0 bases and J lost 4 bases. The CDR3 totals 18 residues. The CDR3 reads CASSLAGTSGSGANVLTF. The DNA of the CDR3 is TGCGCCAGCAGCTTGGCCGGGACTAGCGGGTCCGGGGCCAACGTCCTGACTTTC. Full variable domain (rest looked up from reference TRBV5-1 and TRBJ2-6): KAGVTQTPRYLIKTRGQQVTLSCSPISGHRSVSWYQQTPGQGLQFLFEYFSETQRNKGNFPGRFSGRQFSNSRSEMNVSTLELGDSALYLCASSLAGTSGSGANVLTFGAGSRLTVL.

The rearrangement links TRBV19 to TRBJ2-3; 9 positions agree with TRBD2. There are 17 residues in the CDR3. Germline assignment: CDR1 LNHDA and CDR2 SQIVND (reference sequence). The V gene end was trimmed by 4 bases and the J gene end by 3 bases; junction bases not matched to a gene: 11. The CDR3 loop reads CASSTPQGSGRTDTQYF. The DNA of the CDR3 is TGTGCCAGTAGTACCCCCCAAGGTAGCGGGAGAACAGATACGCAGTATTTT.

The chain links TRBV5-5 to TRBJ2-3; 8 bases are a match to TRBD1. The CDR3 covers 15 residues. CDR1 and CDR2 from the germline V gene are SGHKS and YYEKEE (reference sequence). V was clipped by 2 bases and J by 3 bases; unmatched bases: 5. Here the CDR3 reads CASSFFQGATDTQYF. The CDR3 DNA reads as TGTGCCAGCAGCTTTTTCCAGGGGGCTACAGATACGCAGTATTTT.

The rearrangement links TRBV5-5 to TRBJ2-5; 8 bases agree with TRBD2. V shed 0 bases, J shed 5 bases, and the junction held 12 bases outside the gene matches. This CDR3 region has 17 residues. Germline CDR1 SGHKS, CDR2 YYEKEE (reference sequence). The CDR3 sequence: CASSLGRGSAGVETQYF. The CDR3 DNA reads TGTGCCAGCAGCTTGGGTAGGGGTTCAGCGGGAGTGGAGACCCAGTACTTC.

The CDR3: CASSQAAILEETQYF. CDR3 coding DNA: TGTGCCAGCAGCCAAGCGGCTATCCTAGAAGAGACCCAGTACTTC. The V call is TRBV4-2, the J call TRBJ2-5; unclear D gene. Germline values: CDR1 LGHNA, CDR2 YNFKEQ. The CDR3 consists of 15 residues. The V end lost 1 base, the J end lost 3 bases, and 12 bases lay between the germline ends.

This chain links TRBV19 with TRBJ1-1; D is possibly TRBD1 (5 bases). The CDR3 length is 13 residues. Trimming left V 9 bases short and J 3 bases short, with 14 bases between. Germline assignment: CDR1 LNHDA and CDR2 SQIVND (reference sequence). The CDR3 sequence is CASLGLGDTEAFF. DNA for the CDR3: TGTGCCAGCCTGGGGCTTGGGGACACTGAAGCTTTCTTT.

This chain uses TRBV20-1 with TRBJ2-7; weak D call: TRBD2 (5 bases). Germline CDR1 DFQATT, CDR2 SNEGSKA (reference sequence). The CDR3 extends over 11 amino acids. V was clipped by 6 bases and J by 8 bases, with 14 bases between them. The CDR3: CSAETKRKQYF. The CDR3 coding sequence is TGCAGTGCGGAGACCAAGCGGAAGCAGTACTTC.

The chain couples TRBV5-6 to TRBJ2-3, with D possibly matching TRBD1 (5 bases). CDR1 and CDR2 (germline): SGHDT, YYEEEE. The CDR3 spans 15 residues. The ends were cut back, 1 base at V and 3 bases at J, with 12 bases in the middle. DNA of the CDR3: TGTGCCAGCAGCTTGCGCCAGGGTAGGACAGATACGCAGTATTTT. Its translation is CASSLRQGRTDTQYF.

The chain's CDR3 is CASIQRSADSYEQYF. In DNA, the CDR3 is TGTGCCAGCATCCAAAGGTCTGCGGACTCCTACGAGCAGTACTTC. This chain links TRBV6-6 with TRBJ2-7; no clear D gene. Germline-derived CDR1 and CDR2 are MNHNY and SVGAGI (reference sequence). The germline V and J ends were trimmed by 7 bases and 0 bases, with 16 bases remaining between them. The CDR3 has 15 residues.

The chain links TRBV7-8 to TRBJ2-1, with D possibly being TRBD1 (5 bases). This CDR3 comprises 13 residues. Between the trimmed V and J ends, which lost 1 base and 9 bases, there was a span of 10 bases. Germline V gene sequence: CDR1 SGHVS, CDR2 FQNEAQ. The DNA of the CDR3 is TGTGCCAGCAGCTTAGGGGGCCTGGGTGAGCAGTTCTTC. Residues: CASSLGGLGEQFF. The whole variable domain, filled in from reference TRBV7-8 and TRBJ2-1, reads GAGVSQSPRYKVAKRGQDVALRCDPISGHVSLFWYQQALGQGPEFLTYFQNEAQLDKSGLPSDRFFAERPEGSVSTLKIQRTQQEDSAVYLCASSLGGLGEQFFGPGTRLTVL.

This clone was seen more than once but under ten times. The rearrangement joins TRBV2 to TRBJ1-2; possible D gene TRBD1, 5 bases. This CDR3 comprises 13 residues. The V gene lost 6 bases and the J gene lost 2 bases, with 10 bases spanning the gap. In germline, CDR1 is SNHLY, CDR2 FYNNEI. CDR3 DNA: TGTGCCAGCAGCGCGGGGCTGAACTATGGCTACACCTTC. As protein: CASSAGLNYGYTF.

The chain couples TRBV6-5 to TRBJ1-2, with no clear D. The CDR3 extends over 14 amino acids. V lost 7 bases, J lost 3 bases, and 15 bases lay in between. Germline-derived CDR1 and CDR2 are MNHEY and SVGAGI. In DNA form, the CDR3 reads TGTGCCAGCACCCAACTCGGTCGGGACTATGGCTACACCTTC. Translating gives CASTQLGRDYGYTF.

V gene TRBV6-5 combines with J gene TRBJ2-7, with TRBD2 matching over 13 bases. CDR3 size: 14 residues. J lost 4 bases, V lost 6 bases, and 3 bases had no gene match. Germline V gene lookup returns CDR1 MNHEY and CDR2 SVGAGI. CDR3 DNA sequence: TGTGCCAGCAGCTGGACTAGCGGGAGTTACGAGCAGTACTTC. Translating gives CASSWTSGSYEQYF.